The 10 T cell receptor beta chains in this list originate from one sample, sequenced in a study of T cell responses to AZD1222 COVID-19 vaccine. Assay used: immunoSEQ multiplex PCR; TCRdb lists only in-frame clones, some missing. The sample has 75,000 to 100,000 clones, 80% to 90% seen once. Sequences were derived from peripheral blood, sampled on day 0 of AZD1222 vaccination. The receptors derive from an adult in good health.

The rearrangement uses TRBV7-9 and TRBJ2-3, with a tentative D call TRBD2 (5 bases). The V end was cut by 3 bases, the J end by 4 bases, with 8 bases between. The germline V gene encodes CDR1 SEHNR and CDR2 FQNEAQ (reference sequence). The CDR3 extends over 13 amino acids. CDR3 in amino acids: CASSFSAADTQYF. The CDR3 DNA reads as TGTGCCAGCAGCTTTTCAGCGGCAGATACGCAGTATTTT.

The genes are TRBV6-4 and TRBJ2-3; D possibly corresponds to TRBD2 (5 bases). V was shortened by 0 bases and J by 2 bases, with 18 bases between the two germline ends. The CDR3 spans 18 residues. The germline CDR1 and CDR2 sequences are MRHNA and SNTAGT. CDR3 nucleotides: TGTGCCAGCAGTGACTCAAGGAGGCCCACGGGGTACACAGATACGCAGTATTTT. It codes for CASSDSRRPTGYTDTQYF.

CDR3: CASSDLDRYTEAFF. Written as DNA, the CDR3 is TGTGCCAGCAGTGATTTGGACAGATACACTGAAGCTTTCTTT. V and J are TRBV2 and TRBJ1-1; tentatively, D is TRBD1 (6 bases). The CDR3 covers 14 residues. The V end lost 3 bases, the J end lost 3 bases, and 11 bases lay between the germline ends. The germline CDR1 and CDR2 sequences are SNHLY and FYNNEI. The full variable domain, in which reference TRBV2 and TRBJ1-1 provide the parts outside the CDR3, is EPEVTQTPSHQVTQMGQEVILRCVPISNHLYFYWYRQILGQKVEFLVSFYNNEISEKSEIFDDQFSVERPDGSNFTLKIRSTKLEDSAMYFCASSDLDRYTEAFFGQGTRLTVV.

This sequence joins TRBV11-2 and TRBJ2-7, with TRBD2 matching over 12 bases. Germline V gene data show CDR1 as SGHAT and CDR2 as FQNNGV. Trimming at V came to 5 bases and at J to 3 bases, leaving 5 bases not matched to a gene. CDR3 length: 15 residues. CDR3 residues: CASSPTSGGNYEQYF. CDR3 coding DNA: TGTGCCAGCAGCCCCACTAGCGGGGGGAACTACGAGCAGTACTTC. Combining the CDR3 with reference TRBV11-2 and TRBJ2-7 gives the whole variable domain EAGVAQSPRYKIIEKRQSVAFWCNPISGHATLYWYQQILGQGPKLLIQFQNNGVVDDSQLPKDRFSAERLKGVDSTLKIQPAKLEDSAVYLCASSPTSGGNYEQYFGPGTRLTVT.

The CDR3 sequence: CASSPGYDVARTYEQYF. The CDR3 nucleotides are TGTGCCAGCAGCCCCGGATACGATGTGGCACGCACCTACGAGCAGTACTTC. The V gene is TRBV7-2, the J gene TRBJ2-7; unclear D gene. Germline V lookup: CDR1 SGHTA, CDR2 FQGNSA. Trimming stripped 5 bases from V and 2 bases from J, with 22 bases between. The CDR3 is made up of 17 amino acids.

This clone was recorded only once. The rearrangement uses TRBV4-1 and TRBJ1-4; D call uncertain. Looked up from germline, CDR1 is MGHRA and CDR2 is YSYEKL. The length of the CDR3 is 19 residues. Deletions cut 1 base from V and 2 bases from J, with 20 bases between. As DNA, the CDR3 is TGCGCCAGCAGCCAAGCTGCGGCCAGTTACGAAGCGACTAATGAAAAACTGTTTTTT. It codes for CASSQAAASYEATNEKLFF.

J is TRBJ1-2 and V is TRBV6-6, with D perhaps TRBD1 (6 bases). V was trimmed by 4 bases and J by 6 bases, leaving 12 bases between them. This CDR3 spans 13 amino acids. Germline lookup yields CDR1 MNHNY and CDR2 SVGAGI (reference sequence). The CDR3 DNA reads as TGTGCCAGCAGTTCCTCGGACAGAGATGGCTACACCTTC. Amino acid sequence: CASSSSDRDGYTF.

V usage is TRBV3-1 (or the pseudogene TRBV3-2) and J usage is TRBJ1-6; D remains ambiguous. This CDR3 comprises 12 residues. V lost 5 bases and J 7 bases, leaving 6 bases between the germline ends. Germline V gives CDR1 LGHDT, CDR2 YNNKEL (reference sequence). The CDR3 reads CASSEQNSPLHF. Written as DNA, the CDR3 is TGTGCCAGCAGCGAGCAGAATTCACCCCTCCACTTT.

The DNA of the CDR3 is TGTGCCTCCAACTACGGGGCAGGCCGAATCTATGGCTACACCTTC. This codes for CASNYGAGRIYGYTF. The chain is built from TRBV30 and TRBJ1-2; maybe TRBD1 (5 bases). CDR1 and CDR2 from the germline V gene are GTSNPN and SVGIG (reference sequence). Trimming took off 7 bases at V and 4 bases at J, with 22 bases between the two ends. The CDR3 loop spans 15 amino acids. The full variable domain, completed using reference TRBV30 and TRBJ1-2, is SQTIHQWPATLVQPVGSPLSLECTVEGTSNPNLYWYRQAAGRGLQLLFYSVGIGQISSEVPQNLSASRPQDRQFILSSKKLLLSDSGFYLCASNYGAGRIYGYTFGSGTRLTVV.

The chain links TRBV15 to TRBJ1-2, with D possibly TRBD1 on 5 matching bases. Germline V gene sequence: CDR1 LNHNV, CDR2 YYDKDF (reference sequence). V was trimmed by 3 bases and J by 5 bases, leaving 13 bases between them. This CDR3 contains 14 residues. The CDR3, as DNA: TGTGCCACCAGCAGGATGGGGCTGGGGTATGGCTACACCTTC. It codes for CATSRMGLGYGYTF.